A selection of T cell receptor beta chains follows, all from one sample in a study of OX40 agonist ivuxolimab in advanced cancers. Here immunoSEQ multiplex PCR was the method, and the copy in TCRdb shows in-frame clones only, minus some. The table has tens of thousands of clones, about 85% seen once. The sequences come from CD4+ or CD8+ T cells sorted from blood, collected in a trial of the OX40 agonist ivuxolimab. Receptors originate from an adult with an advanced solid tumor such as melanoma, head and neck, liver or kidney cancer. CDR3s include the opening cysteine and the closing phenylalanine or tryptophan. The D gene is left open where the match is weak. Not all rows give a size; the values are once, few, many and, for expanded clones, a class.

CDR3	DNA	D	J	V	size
CASSLAGSNYGYTF	TGTGCCAGCAGCTTGGCCGGCTCCAACTATGGCTACACCTTC	.	TRBJ1-2	TRBV5-4	once
CASSFGTSSYEQYF	TGTGCCAGCAGCTTTGGGACTAGCTCCTACGAGCAGTACTTC	TRBD2	TRBJ2-7	TRBV13	.
CAISDYRTANTEAFF	TGTGCCATCAGTGATTACAGGACAGCGAACACTGAAGCTTTCTTT	.	TRBJ1-1	TRBV10-3	.
CASSPFVGARETQYF	TGTGCCAGCAGCCCCTTCGTGGGCGCGAGAGAGACCCAGTACTTC	.	TRBJ2-5	TRBV5-4	.
CASSQAGGQSSYEQYF	TGTGCCAGCAGCCAAGCGGGTGGCCAGTCCTCCTACGAGCAGTACTTC	.	TRBJ2-7	TRBV4-2	.
CASMAGGAWYF	TGTGCCAGCATGGCAGGGGGCGCGTGGTACTTC	TRBD1	TRBJ2-7	TRBV6-6	.
CASRRLANSNQPQHF	TGTGCCAGCCGCCGATTAGCGAATAGCAATCAGCCCCAGCATTTT	.	TRBJ1-5	TRBV6-5	.
CASSPRVHYEKLFF	TGTGCCAGCAGCCCTCGGGTCCATTATGAAAAACTGTTTTTT	.	TRBJ1-4	TRBV16	.
CASSPEEKLFF	TGTGCCAGCAGCCCTGAAGAAAAACTGTTTTTT	.	TRBJ1-4	TRBV7-9	.
CATKSEKLFF	TGTGCCACCAAGAGTGAAAAACTGTTTTTT	.	TRBJ1-4	TRBV2	.
CASSESGFEQYF	TGTGCCAGCAGTGAATCAGGGTTCGAGCAGTACTTC	.	TRBJ2-7	TRBV6-1	.
CASSLTGLGGANVLTF	TGTGCCAGCAGCTTGACCGGCCTGGGTGGGGCCAACGTCCTGACTTTC	.	TRBJ2-6	TRBV7-9	few
CASSFAQAEGYGYTF	TGCGCCAGCAGCTTCGCCCAGGCAGAGGGTTATGGCTACACCTTC	.	TRBJ1-2	TRBV5-1	.
CAISESEKSSYEQYF	TGTGCCATCAGTGAGTCCGAGAAGAGCTCCTACGAGCAGTACTTC	.	TRBJ2-7	TRBV10-3	.
CAWGLNTQYF	TGTGCCTGGGGTTTGAATACGCAGTATTTT	.	TRBJ2-3	TRBV30	.
CASSPRTSGRAFEQFF	TGTGCCAGCTCACCACGCACTAGCGGGAGGGCCTTTGAGCAGTTCTTC	TRBD2	TRBJ2-1	TRBV18	.
CASSPLPDPNYGYTF	TGTGCCAGCTCACCGTTGCCAGACCCTAACTATGGCTACACCTTC	.	TRBJ1-2	TRBV18	.
CASGLAGDPQETQYF	TGTGCCAGCGGGTTAGCGGGAGATCCCCAGGAGACCCAGTACTTC	TRBD2	TRBJ2-5	TRBV28	.
CASSYRVAYEQYF	TGTGCCAGCAGTTACAGGGTGGCCTACGAGCAGTACTTC	.	TRBJ2-7	TRBV6-5	.
CASTWTGTGELFF	TGTGCCAGCACCTGGACTGGCACCGGGGAGCTGTTTTTT	.	TRBJ2-2	TRBV2	few
CASSFDQNGKYF	TGTGCCAGCAGCTTCGACCAAAACGGGAAGTACTTC	.	TRBJ2-7	TRBV7-9	.
CASTRWGAWALFF	TGTGCCAGCACTCGCTGGGGGGCTTGGGCACTGTTTTTT	.	TRBJ1-4	TRBV5-6	.
CAISESTGTVEQYF	TGTGCCATCAGTGAGAGTACTGGCACCGTCGAGCAGTACTTC	.	TRBJ2-7	TRBV10-3	once
CASSVRTGAGNTIYF	TGTGCCAGCAGCGTTCGAACAGGGGCTGGAAACACCATATATTTT	TRBD1	TRBJ1-3	TRBV9	.
CASSLAGSMAFF	TGCGCCAGCAGCTTGGCGGGGAGTATGGCTTTCTTT	.	TRBJ1-1	TRBV5-1	.
CASTPQRETQYF	TGTGCCAGCACACCACAAAGAGAGACCCAGTACTTC	.	TRBJ2-5	TRBV6-1	.
CASSLRGVSYEQYF	TGTGCCAGCAGCTTACGGGGGGTCTCCTACGAGCAGTACTTC	TRBD2	TRBJ2-7	TRBV7-9	.
CASSLYESRFF	TGTGCCAGCAGCTTATATGAAAGTAGGTTCTTC	.	TRBJ2-1	TRBV13	.
CAISDRTSGSYEQYF	TGTGCCATCAGTGACCGGACTAGCGGGAGCTACGAGCAGTACTTC	TRBD2	TRBJ2-7	TRBV10-3	once
CAWSVLGSGGELFF	TGTGCCTGGAGTGTACTCGGGAGCGGTGGGGAGCTGTTTTTT	.	TRBJ2-2	TRBV30	.
CASSTFGTDTQYF	TGTGCCAGCAGTACTTTTGGTACAGATACGCAGTATTTT	.	TRBJ2-3	TRBV6-1	.
CATSSRATNEKLFF	TGTGCCACCAGCAGTCGGGCAACTAATGAAAAACTGTTTTTT	.	TRBJ1-4	TRBV15	.
CASSLSRNYNEQFF	TGTGCCAGCAGCTTATCCCGGAACTACAATGAGCAGTTCTTC	.	TRBJ2-1	TRBV7-3	.
CASSVEGESPLHF	TGTGCCAGCAGCGTAGAGGGGGAATCACCCCTCCACTTT	.	TRBJ1-6	TRBV9	.
CASRPDPLGEQYF	TGTGCCAGCAGACCCGACCCACTGGGCGAGCAGTACTTC	.	TRBJ2-7	TRBV6-6	.
CASSDRIGYTF	TGTGCCAGCAGCGATCGAATTGGCTACACCTTC	.	TRBJ1-2	TRBV9	.
CASSGGTVGNTIYF	TGTGCCAGCAGCGGGGGGACCGTTGGAAACACCATATATTTT	.	TRBJ1-3	TRBV9	.
CASSQDSGEGTDTQYF	TGTGCCAGCAGCCAAGATTCGGGGGAGGGGACAGATACGCAGTATTTT	TRBD2	TRBJ2-3	TRBV14	.
CASSFRGSGSMYEQYF	TGTGCCAGCAGTTTCCGGGGTAGCGGGAGTATGTACGAGCAGTACTTC	TRBD2	TRBJ2-7	TRBV28	.
CASSLEAAWDEQYF	TGTGCCAGCAGCTTGGAGGCCGCTTGGGACGAGCAGTACTTC	.	TRBJ2-7	TRBV5-4	.
CASTATPAPYEQYF	TGTGCCAGCACCGCGACACCGGCGCCCTACGAGCAGTACTTC	.	TRBJ2-7	TRBV6-1	.
CASSLGLAGKEQFF	TGTGCCAGCAGCCTGGGACTAGCGGGAAAAGAGCAGTTCTTC	TRBD2	TRBJ2-1	TRBV7-3	.
CASSSLAGYGTGELFF	TGTGCCAGCAGCTCTTTAGCGGGGTACGGGACCGGGGAGCTGTTTTTT	TRBD2	TRBJ2-2	TRBV7-8	.
CASSLGGGRGKTQYF	TGTGCCAGCAGCTTGGGCGGCGGGAGAGGGAAGACCCAGTACTTC	TRBD2	TRBJ2-5	TRBV7-9	.
CASSLWEGAKEDTQYF	TGCGCCAGCAGCTTGTGGGAGGGGGCGAAGGAAGATACGCAGTATTTT	.	TRBJ2-3	TRBV5-1	.
CAWSEDGDQPQHF	TGTGCCTGGAGTGAGGACGGGGATCAGCCCCAGCATTTT	.	TRBJ1-5	TRBV30	.
CASRYIRPLDEQFF	TGTGCCAGCAGATATATTCGACCCCTGGATGAGCAGTTCTTC	.	TRBJ2-1	TRBV6-1	.
CASSWTSGRGGIQYF	TGTGCCAGCAGTTGGACTAGCGGGAGAGGGGGCATTCAGTACTTC	TRBD2	TRBJ2-4	TRBV2	.
CASSQRRELINEQFF	TGCGCCAGCAGCCAAAGGCGGGAGTTAATCAATGAGCAGTTCTTC	TRBD2	TRBJ2-1	TRBV4-1	.
CASSLEASGVTYEQYF	TGTGCCAGCAGCTTAGAAGCTAGCGGGGTTACCTACGAGCAGTACTTC	TRBD2	TRBJ2-7	TRBV7-6	.
CASTSGLSSYEQYF	TGTGCCAGCACCTCTGGTTTAAGCTCCTACGAGCAGTACTTC	.	TRBJ2-7	TRBV6-1	.
CASSRDGRNQPQHF	TGTGCCAGCAGCCGGGACGGGCGCAATCAGCCCCAGCATTTT	.	TRBJ1-5	TRBV7-8	few
CASSFVGGAGVREQYF	TGTGCCAGCAGTTTCGTGGGTGGGGCGGGAGTGCGAGAGCAGTACTTC	TRBD2	TRBJ2-7	TRBV28	.
CASKQISEAFF	TGTGCCAGTAAGCAGATCTCTGAAGCTTTCTTT	.	TRBJ1-1	TRBV19	.
CARGAPGLAGGTTEETQYF	TGCGCCAGGGGCGCACCGGGACTAGCGGGAGGGACGACAGAAGAGACCCAGTACTTC	TRBD2	TRBJ2-5	TRBV23-1	.